What follows are 27 T cell receptor beta chains derived from one specimen sequenced in a study of blood T cell repertoires in COVID-19. The protocol was immunoSEQ multiplex PCR, while the TCRdb copy is restricted to in-frame clones and leaves out a portion. The data contain about 180,000 clones, 70% to 90% of them singletons. Material for sequencing was peripheral blood. Receptors were obtained from a man aged 45-60 years with active or convalescent COVID-19.

The J gene is TRBJ1-2, the V gene TRBV29-1, with D maybe TRBD1 (6 bases). From germline, CDR1 is SQVTM and CDR2 ANQGSEA. The CDR3 sequence is 13 residues long. Trimming pared 4 bases from V and 5 bases from J, leaving 14 bases between. As DNA, the CDR3 is TGCAGCGTTGCTCCGGGGCAGGGGTATGGCTACACCTTC. Translated: CSVAPGQGYGYTF.

The chain uses TRBV18 and TRBJ1-6; 7 bases match TRBD1. Per the germline V gene, CDR1 is KGHSH and CDR2 is LQKENI. V shed 4 bases, J shed 9 bases, and the junction held 9 bases outside the gene matches. The CDR3 runs to 15 residues. The CDR3 DNA sequence: TGTGCCAGCTCACTCTCGACAGGGTTGGGTTCACCCCTCCACTTT. This encodes CASSLSTGLGSPLHF.

The V call is TRBV18, the J call TRBJ2-3, with 11 bases lining up with TRBD2. The CDR3 runs to 16 residues. With V trimmed by 3 bases and J by 6 bases, 8 bases remained unmatched. In germline, CDR1 is KGHSH, CDR2 LQKENI. The CDR3 spells CASSPSTSGNGDTQYF. The CDR3 region has the DNA TGTGCCAGCTCACCGTCGACTAGCGGGAATGGGGATACGCAGTATTTT.

Concerning this clone: Other DNA variants within this sample encode the same CDR3. The CDR3 DNA sequence: TGTGCCAGCAGATATCTACGGCGGGGGGGTATTTCGAACACCGGGGAGCTGTTTTTT. Translation gives CASRYLRRGGISNTGELFF. This chain connects TRBV7-7 to TRBJ2-2, with 9 bases lining up with TRBD2. V dropped 6 bases and J dropped 0; count of bases not matched to a gene: 14. This CDR3 has 19 amino acids. CDR1 SSHAT and CDR2 FNYEAQ come from the germline V gene (reference sequence).

This clone occurred once. The chain employs TRBV18 and TRBJ2-7, with 11 bases identical to TRBD1. Trimming took 2 bases from V and 3 from J; bases not matched to a gene: 3. This CDR3 has 15 amino acids. Germline-derived CDR1 and CDR2 are KGHSH and LQKENI. The CDR3 is CASSPTGQGGYEQYF. The CDR3 nucleotides are TGTGCCAGCTCACCAACGGGACAGGGGGGCTACGAGCAGTACTTC.

V and J are TRBV28 and TRBJ1-1, with 8 bases lining up with TRBD1. CDR3 length equals 15 residues. Trimming took 1 base from V and 6 from J; bases not matched to a gene: 7. Germline values: CDR1 MDHEN, CDR2 SYDVKM. CDR3 loop: CASSLSAGQGSEAFF. CDR3 sequence (DNA): TGTGCCAGCAGTTTATCCGCCGGACAGGGTTCTGAAGCTTTCTTT.

The rearrangement joins TRBV12-5 to TRBJ2-5; 9 nucleotides line up with TRBD1. V was clipped by 1 base and J by 5 bases; unmatched bases: 5. Germline CDR1 is LGHNT and CDR2 is FRNRAP. This CDR3 is 15 amino acids long. The CDR3 region is CASGLGRDRDETQYF. The CDR3 nucleotides read TGTGCTAGTGGTTTGGGCCGGGACAGGGATGAGACCCAGTACTTC.

The chain has TRBV10-2 and TRBJ1-2; TRBD1 matches 8 bases. The CDR3 sequence is 12 residues long. Per germline, CDR1 WSHSY and CDR2 SAAADI. Trimming cost V 5 bases and J 6 bases; bases outside gene matches: 2. CDR3 nucleotides: TGCGCCAGCAGTCAGGGGGCGAATGGCTACACCTTC. Translating it yields CASSQGANGYTF.

The chain joins TRBV6-2 or TRBV6-3 to TRBJ1-6, with 7 bases that match TRBD1. Germline CDR1 and CDR2: MNHEY and SVGEGT. The CDR3 has 15 residues. With V trimmed by 1 base and J by 7 bases, 4 bases remained unmatched. The CDR3: CASSYFGQDNSPLHF. CDR3 bases: TGTGCCAGCAGTTACTTCGGACAGGACAATTCACCCCTCCACTTT.

The chain links TRBV7-9 to TRBJ2-3; 11 bases agree with TRBD2. The junction had 6 bases not matched to a gene; V was cut back by 5 bases and J by 2 bases. This CDR3 is built from 16 residues. Germline V CDR1 and CDR2: SEHNR, FQNEAQ (reference sequence). CDR3 sequence: CASSERLAGITDTQYF. Here the CDR3 DNA reads TGTGCCAGCAGCGAAAGACTAGCGGGGATCACAGATACGCAGTATTTT.

The chain uses TRBV28 and TRBJ1-2, with a possible D match to TRBD1 (6 bases). CDR3 length equals 12 residues. The germline V gene encodes CDR1 MDHEN and CDR2 SYDVKM. Trimming cost V 7 bases and J 3 bases, with 9 bases left between them. This CDR3 is CASNQGYYGYTF. CDR3 coding DNA: TGTGCCAGCAACCAGGGGTACTATGGCTACACCTTC.

The chain employs TRBV12-3 or TRBV12-4 and TRBJ1-2; the D is unclear. There are 13 residues in the CDR3. The V end was cut by 3 bases, the J end by 3 bases, with 8 bases between. In DNA form, the CDR3 reads TGTGCCAGCAGTTTCGACACCCACTATGGCTACACCTTC. As protein: CASSFDTHYGYTF.

The chain carries TRBV19 and TRBJ2-1; possibly TRBD1 for D (6 bases). V shed 2 bases and J shed 8 bases, with 13 bases lying between them. The CDR3 loop spans 14 amino acids. Germline CDR1 and CDR2: LNHDA and SQIVND (reference sequence). This CDR3 reads CASSITGMGDEQFF. The CDR3 DNA reads TGTGCCAGTAGTATAACAGGGATGGGGGATGAGCAGTTCTTC.

The sample holds one count of this clone. J is TRBJ2-2 and V is TRBV9; D might be TRBD1 (5 bases). Germline CDR1 is SGDLS and CDR2 is YYNGEE. The CDR3 contains 14 residues. V shed 3 bases and J shed 4 bases, with 10 bases lying between them. CDR3 sequence (DNA): TGTGCCAGCAGCGAACAGGTGGGCACCGGGGAGCTGTTTTTT. It codes for CASSEQVGTGELFF.

This chain links TRBV25-1 with TRBJ2-3, with a possible D match to TRBD1 (5 bases). The CDR3 loop spans 14 amino acids. Trimming left V 2 bases short and J 2 bases short, with 8 bases between. CDR1 and CDR2 from the germline V gene are MGHDK and SYGVNS. DNA of the CDR3: TGTGCCAGCAGTGAAGGGGCAAACACAGATACGCAGTATTTT. This codes for CASSEGANTDTQYF.

The V and J genes are TRBV24-1 and TRBJ2-1, with D tentatively TRBD2 (5 bases). Germline V gives CDR1 KGHDR, CDR2 SFDVKD. Trimming stripped 2 bases from V and 8 bases from J, with 15 bases between. This CDR3 spans 15 amino acids. The CDR3 reads CATSDSDLWGDEQFF. The CDR3 region has the DNA TGTGCCACCAGTGATTCGGATCTCTGGGGAGATGAGCAGTTCTTC.

The CDR3 DNA reads TGTGCCAGCAGTCAGGGTGCAAGTAATGAAAAACTGTTTTTT. Its translation: CASSQGASNEKLFF. The J gene is TRBJ1-4, the V gene TRBV28, with D possibly being TRBD1 (5 bases). This CDR3 is built from 14 residues. V was cut by 5 bases and J by 4 bases, with 11 bases left in between. Germline values: CDR1 MDHEN, CDR2 SYDVKM.

The gene calls are TRBV15 and TRBJ1-2; possibly TRBD1 for D (5 bases). There are 17 residues in the CDR3. The ends were cut back, 1 base at V and 0 bases at J, with 15 bases in the middle. Germline V gene sequence: CDR1 LNHNV, CDR2 YYDKDF (reference sequence). CDR3 loop: CATSRVNTRTTNYGYTF. The CDR3 DNA is TGTGCCACCAGCAGAGTGAACACCCGGACAACTAACTATGGCTACACCTTC.

The CDR3 sequence: CASSLGLISGANVLTF. DNA for the CDR3: TGCGCCAGCAGCTTGGGACTCATCTCTGGGGCCAACGTCCTGACTTTC. The gene calls are TRBV5-1 and TRBJ2-6, with D hard to call. V was trimmed by 0 bases and J by 0 bases, leaving 7 bases between them. There are 16 residues in the CDR3. Germline V gives CDR1 SGHRS, CDR2 YFSETQ.

The chain has TRBV15 and TRBJ1-6, with a possible D match to TRBD1 (5 bases). The length of the CDR3 is 16 residues. Germline CDR1 and CDR2: LNHNV and YYDKDF (reference sequence). V was cut by 5 bases and J by 3 bases, with 14 bases left in between. The CDR3: CATSERQGYYNSPLHF. CDR3 nucleotide sequence: TGTGCCACCAGCGAGCGTCAGGGATACTATAATTCACCCCTCCACTTT.

The rearrangement uses TRBV28 and TRBJ1-3, with D possibly being TRBD1 (6 bases). The germline gives CDR1 MDHEN, CDR2 SYDVKM. Deletions cut 5 bases from V and 2 bases from J, with 13 bases between. CDR3 length: 15 residues. The CDR3 coding sequence is TGTGCCAGCAGTGACCCCGCAGGGGCTGGAAACACCATATATTTT. The encoded protein is CASSDPAGAGNTIYF.

The chain joins TRBV28 to TRBJ1-1, with D possibly being TRBD1 (6 bases). V gave up 5 bases and J gave up 0 bases, with 13 bases separating them. Germline CDR1 MDHEN, CDR2 SYDVKM. The CDR3 totals 15 residues. DNA of the CDR3: TGTGCCAGCAGTCCCCCAACAGGGCTGAACACTGAAGCTTTCTTT. It yields the protein CASSPPTGLNTEAFF.

This chain links TRBV18 with TRBJ2-7, with D possibly being TRBD2 (5 bases). The V gene's germline CDR1 is KGHSH and CDR2 LQKENI. The CDR3 is 15 residues long. Trimming stripped 2 bases from V and 0 bases from J, with 11 bases between. The DNA for the CDR3 is TGTGCCAGCTCACCAGGAGCGGTCCGCTCCTACGAGCAGTACTTC. This encodes CASSPGAVRSYEQYF.

This rearrangement joins TRBV18 to TRBJ2-1, with 12 bases matching TRBD2. Germline assignment: CDR1 KGHSH and CDR2 LQKENI. V lost 5 bases, J lost 7 bases, and 12 bases stayed unmatched. CDR3 length equals 17 residues. The CDR3 nucleotides read TGTGCCAGCTCAAATAGCCTAGCGGGAGGGCCGAGGAATGAGCAGTTCTTC. Protein: CASSNSLAGGPRNEQFF.

The V and J genes are TRBV7-9 and TRBJ2-1; a possible D gene is TRBD2 (6 bases). V was pared by 2 bases and J by 7 bases, with 12 bases between. The CDR3 length is 14 residues. CDR1 and CDR2 from the germline V gene are SEHNR and FQNEAQ (reference sequence). The CDR3 is CASSLMGGVNEQFF. Written as DNA, the CDR3 is TGTGCCAGCAGCTTAATGGGCGGGGTAAATGAGCAGTTCTTC.

The rearrangement joins TRBV7-9 to TRBJ2-5, with D perhaps matching TRBD1 (5 bases). Per germline, CDR1 SEHNR and CDR2 FQNEAQ (reference sequence). The CDR3 contains 14 residues. V was cut by 5 bases and J by 0 bases, with 10 bases left in between. The CDR3 DNA reads as TGTGCCAGCAGCCAGAGACAGAACCAAGAGACCCAGTACTTC. It specifies CASSQRQNQETQYF.

This sequence joins TRBV10-3 and TRBJ2-7; D gene ambiguous. CDR3 length: 13 amino acids. Germline V CDR1 and CDR2: ENHRY, SYGVKD. The germline V and J ends were trimmed by 2 bases and 3 bases, with 8 bases remaining between them. The CDR3 loop is CAISERGGYEQYF. The CDR3 DNA follows: TGTGCCATCAGTGAGAGAGGTGGCTACGAGCAGTACTTC.